This T cell receptor beta chain was sequenced in a study of blood T cell repertoires in COVID-19. Study-wide context: The analysed material was cDNA or gDNA that came from T cells, B-cell-depleted T cells, or PBMCs.

CDR3 size: 14 residues. The V and J ends lost 6 bases and 7 bases, in that order; junction bases with no gene match: 8. Germline values: CDR1 MNHEY, CDR2 SVGEGT. Here immunoSEQ multiplex PCR was the method, and the copy in TCRdb shows in-frame clones only, minus some. The sample records 30,000 to 35,000 clones, 91% being singletons. The source material was peripheral blood. The origin of this receptor is a human donor with active COVID-19. The donor label of this sample is uncertain. The genes are TRBV6-2 or TRBV6-3 and TRBJ2-3, with TRBD1 identical over 9 bases. The CDR3 protein is CASSHPGTGYTQYF. The CDR3 DNA is TGTGCCAGCAGCCACCCGGGGACAGGGTATACGCAGTATTTT.